Included here is one TCR beta chain sequence, with context. Per germline, CDR1 SGHTA and CDR2 FQGTGA. V shed 4 bases and J shed 3 bases, with 9 bases lying between them. The CDR3 has 13 amino acids. This specimen belongs to a study of graft-versus-host responses after intestinal transplantation. Study summary: Every transplant recipient was induced with anti-thymocyte globulin, then maintained on tacrolimus and steroids for approximately three years.

Some clones are missing from TCRdb's copy, which holds only in-frame ones; the method was immunoSEQ multiplex PCR. Among around 16,000 clones, around 90% were seen once, and the ten largest hold 5.5% to 7%. The chain has TRBV7-3 and TRBJ2-5; D unclear. This receptor was taken from a human patient who received an intestinal transplant, so some T cells may come from the graft donor. Here the sequenced sample was PBMCs, taken 110 days after intestinal transplant. The CDR3 nucleotides are TGTGCCAGCAGCTCATACCCAAAAGAGACCCAGTACTTC. This translates into CASSSYPKETQYF.